What follows are 25 T cell receptor beta chains derived from one specimen sequenced in a study of blood T cell repertoires in COVID-19. TCRdb's table, derived via immunoSEQ multiplex PCR, lists solely in-frame clones and lacks some. Of around 140,000 clones listed, about 80% are singletons. The sequencing sample was made of peripheral blood. The source is an older man who had recovered from COVID-19.

This clone was counted only a few times. The genes are TRBV6-6 and TRBJ1-1, with 8 bases that match TRBD1. This CDR3 is 16 amino acids long. In germline, CDR1 is MNHNY, CDR2 SVGAGI (reference sequence). After removal of 5 bases from V and 4 bases from J, the junction contained 12 bases not matched to a gene. The CDR3 region is CASSRTTGGYSTEAFF. CDR3 in DNA: TGTGCCAGCAGTAGGACCACAGGGGGGTATTCCACTGAAGCTTTCTTT.

V is TRBV7-2 and J is TRBJ2-5, with D perhaps matching TRBD2 (5 bases). The CDR3 loop spans 13 amino acids. Germline CDR1 reads SGHTA; CDR2 reads FQGNSA. Trimming took off 3 bases at V and 0 bases at J, with 5 bases between the two ends. The CDR3 sequence is CASSLTNQETQYF. For the CDR3, the DNA is TGTGCCAGCAGCTTGACTAACCAAGAGACCCAGTACTTC. Full variable domain (rest looked up from reference TRBV7-2 and TRBJ2-5): GAGVSQSPSNKVTEKGKDVELRCDPISGHTALYWYRQSLGQGLEFLIYFQGNSAPDKSGLPSDRFSAERTGGSVSTLTIQRTQQEDSAVYLCASSLTNQETQYFGPGTRLLVL.

This clone turned up a few times. The rearrangement joins TRBV7-2 to TRBJ2-7, with 7 nucleotides matching TRBD2. Germline CDR1 SGHTA, CDR2 FQGNSA. V lost 0 bases to trimming and J lost 5 bases; unmatched junction nucleotides: 7. The CDR3 has 15 residues. The CDR3 region has the DNA TGTGCCAGCAGCTTAGCGGGCGGGGGATTTGACGAGCAGTACTTC. Translated, it gives CASSLAGGGFDEQYF.

The genes are TRBV19 and TRBJ1-1; possibly TRBD1 for D (6 bases). This CDR3 is built from 13 residues. V was cut by 4 bases and J by 4 bases, with 10 bases left in between. From germline, CDR1 is LNHDA and CDR2 SQIVND (reference sequence). This CDR3 is CASSKGDGTEAFF. DNA for the CDR3: TGTGCCAGTAGTAAGGGGGACGGCACTGAAGCTTTCTTT.

V and J are TRBV5-1 and TRBJ2-7; TRBD2 is a possible D gene (6 bases). Between the trimmed V and J ends, which lost 4 bases and 0 bases, there was a span of 11 bases. This CDR3 has 14 residues. The germline V gene encodes CDR1 SGHRS and CDR2 YFSETQ. The CDR3 loop reads CASSEPGLSYEQYF. CDR3 bases: TGCGCCAGCAGCGAACCGGGACTCTCCTACGAGCAGTACTTC.

The DNA of the CDR3 is TGTGCCAGTAGTATGCGCCCTTTACAGGGACAAGAGACCCAGTACTTC. This encodes CASSMRPLQGQETQYF. The chain employs TRBV19 and TRBJ2-5, with D perhaps matching TRBD1 (6 bases). Germline assignment: CDR1 LNHDA and CDR2 SQIVND (reference sequence). The CDR3 has 16 residues. Trimming cost V 3 bases and J 2 bases, with 16 bases left between them.

The chain has TRBV6-5 and TRBJ2-3, with a possible D match to TRBD2 (5 bases). Germline CDR1 and CDR2: MNHEY and SVGAGI. The CDR3 has 13 amino acids. V lost 6 bases to trimming and J lost 6 bases, with 13 bases between them. The CDR3: CASSWAGGDTQYF. CDR3 in DNA: TGTGCCAGCAGCTGGGCCGGCGGGGATACGCAGTATTTT.

The chain employs TRBV12-3 or TRBV12-4 and TRBJ2-2; no firm D call. V lost 7 bases, J lost 1 base, and 7 bases lay in between. CDR3 size: 13 residues. The CDR3 region has the DNA TGTGCCAGCATAAACGGGAACACCGGGGAGCTGTTTTTT. Translating gives CASINGNTGELFF.

The chain recombines TRBV6-5 with TRBJ2-7; D is perhaps TRBD2 (5 bases). CDR3 length: 15 amino acids. The germline V gene has CDR1 MNHEY and CDR2 SVGAGI. Trimming shortened V by 7 bases and J by 1 base, and 17 bases separated the two germline ends. The CDR3 DNA sequence: TGTGCCAGCACACCCGCGGCACTAGGGTCCTACGAGCAGTACTTC. It translates to CASTPAALGSYEQYF.

The V call is TRBV2, the J call TRBJ2-6; no reliable D call. CDR3 length: 15 amino acids. Trimming left V 1 base short and J 4 bases short, with 8 bases between. CDR1 and CDR2 from the germline V gene are SNHLY and FYNNEI. Here the CDR3 DNA reads TGTGCCAGCAGTGAAGTCTCCCCCGGGGCCAACGTCCTGACTTTC. Residues: CASSEVSPGANVLTF.

The chain couples TRBV7-9 to TRBJ2-7; 11 nucleotides agree with TRBD2. The CDR3 spans 16 residues. V lost 4 bases and J lost 3; bases outside the gene matches: 8. CDR1 and CDR2 (germline): SEHNR, FQNEAQ (reference sequence). CDR3 nucleotides: TGTGCCAGCAGCTCAAAGGGACTAGCGGAGGACTACGAGCAGTACTTC. This sequence encodes CASSSKGLAEDYEQYF.

This clone was seen once. The chain has TRBV5-1 and TRBJ1-4, with D possibly being TRBD1 (5 bases). There are 15 residues in the CDR3. Trimming left V 3 bases short and J 0 bases short, with 9 bases between. The germline CDR1 and CDR2 sequences are SGHRS and YFSETQ. CDR3 in amino acids: CASSYQGATNEKLFF. The DNA of the CDR3 is TGCGCCAGCAGCTACCAGGGCGCAACTAATGAAAAACTGTTTTTT.

This rearrangement joins TRBV5-1 to TRBJ2-1; the D is unclear. The CDR3 is 13 amino acids. The germline V and J ends were trimmed by 2 bases and 8 bases, with 11 bases remaining between them. Germline V lookup: CDR1 SGHRS, CDR2 YFSETQ. The CDR3 is CASSLSSFDEQFF. The DNA of the CDR3 is TGCGCCAGCAGCTTAAGTAGCTTCGATGAGCAGTTCTTC.

V usage is TRBV7-2 and J usage is TRBJ2-7; a weak D match, TRBD2 (6 bases). The CDR3 loop spans 16 amino acids. Trimming took 2 bases from V and 6 from J, leaving 20 bases between them. Germline V gene lookup returns CDR1 SGHTA and CDR2 FQGNSA. CDR3 DNA: TGTGCCAGCAGCTTAATGGCCGGCGGGAACCCTTTCGAGCAGTACTTC. Translation gives CASSLMAGGNPFEQYF.

V is TRBV5-1 and J is TRBJ2-7; TRBD1 aligns across 9 bases. The CDR3 is made up of 13 amino acids. V was clipped by 2 bases and J by 7 bases; unmatched bases: 4. Germline V gives CDR1 SGHRS, CDR2 YFSETQ. The CDR3 loop is CASSLNRGQEQYF. DNA for the CDR3: TGCGCCAGCAGCTTAAACAGGGGGCAAGAGCAGTACTTC.

Points on this clone: Distinct nucleotide sequences in the sample also encode this CDR3. The V gene is TRBV27, the J gene TRBJ2-7, with TRBD1 matching 11 bases. Losses at the gene ends were 4 bases for V and 2 bases for J; bases not matched to a gene: 1. Germline-derived CDR1 and CDR2 are MNHEY and SMNVEV (reference sequence). The CDR3 is made up of 14 amino acids. The CDR3 nucleotides are TGTGCCAGCAGTTGGACAGGGGGCCCCTACGAGCAGTACTTC. Protein: CASSWTGGPYEQYF.

V and J are TRBV9 and TRBJ2-7; TRBD1 aligns across 8 bases. Germline CDR1 and CDR2: SGDLS and YYNGEE. Losses at the gene ends were 4 bases for V and 2 bases for J; bases not matched to a gene: 8. The CDR3 length is 15 residues. The DNA of the CDR3 is TGTGCCAGCAGCCCACGGGACAGGTTAACCTACGAGCAGTACTTC. Protein: CASSPRDRLTYEQYF.

This clone has a single count. The CDR3: CASLPKYRVGTGELFF. Here the CDR3 DNA reads TGTGCCAGCCTACCCAAGTACCGGGTTGGTACCGGGGAGCTGTTTTTT. The chain uses TRBV7-9 and TRBJ2-2; no definite D call. This CDR3 has 16 residues. Trimming stripped 8 bases from V and 5 bases from J, with 21 bases between. Germline lookup yields CDR1 SEHNR and CDR2 FQNEAQ (reference sequence). Full variable domain (missing parts from reference TRBV7-9 and TRBJ2-2): DTGVSQNPRHKITKRGQNVTFRCDPISEHNRLYWYRQTLGQGPEFLTYFQNEAQLEKSRLLSDRFSAERPKGSFSTLEIQRTEQGDSAMYLCASLPKYRVGTGELFFGEGSRLTVL.

The chain links TRBV4-3 to TRBJ1-2, with D possibly matching TRBD1 (5 bases). Trimming cost V 1 base and J 4 bases, with 7 bases left between them. Germline-derived CDR1 and CDR2 are LGHNA and YSLEER. The CDR3 sequence is 13 residues long. The CDR3 is CASSQAGIYGYTF. CDR3 bases: TGCGCCAGCAGCCAAGCAGGGATCTATGGCTACACCTTC.

The rearrangement links TRBV2 to TRBJ2-5; 7 bases are a match to TRBD2. The CDR3 is 12 amino acids. Germline loops: CDR1 SNHLY, CDR2 FYNNEI. Losses at the gene ends were 4 bases for V and 5 bases for J; bases not matched to a gene: 1. CDR3 coding DNA: TGTGCCAGCAGTGTTAGCGGGGAGACCCAGTACTTC. Amino acids: CASSVSGETQYF.

The rearrangement joins TRBV11-2 to TRBJ2-4; 13 nucleotides line up with TRBD2. V lost 5 bases to trimming and J lost 0 bases; unmatched junction nucleotides: 10. This CDR3 is built from 19 residues. Germline V lookup: CDR1 SGHAT, CDR2 FQNNGV. The CDR3 sequence is CASSPRTSGSVGAKNIQYF. The DNA for the CDR3 is TGTGCCAGCAGCCCAAGGACTAGCGGGAGTGTTGGAGCCAAAAACATTCAGTACTTC.

The chain is built from TRBV4-2 and TRBJ2-7; D ambiguous. Germline V lookup: CDR1 LGHNA, CDR2 YNFKEQ. V was cut by 2 bases and J by 3 bases, with 8 bases left in between. This CDR3 is built from 13 residues. CDR3 loop: CASSQLRYYEQYF. CDR3 nucleotide sequence: TGTGCCAGCAGCCAACTGCGGTACTACGAGCAGTACTTC.

This clone appeared once. This chain uses TRBV18 with TRBJ2-7, with D maybe TRBD1 (6 bases). The germline gives CDR1 KGHSH, CDR2 LQKENI. Between the trimmed V and J ends, which lost 5 bases and 2 bases, there was a span of 7 bases. This CDR3 is 12 amino acids long. DNA for the CDR3: TGTGCCAGCTCAAGGGGGACCTACGAGCAGTACTTC. It encodes CASSRGTYEQYF.

V and J are TRBV5-1 and TRBJ1-1; possible D gene TRBD1, 6 bases. Germline CDR1 is SGHRS and CDR2 is YFSETQ. This CDR3 is built from 14 residues. The V gene lost 6 bases and the J gene lost 1 base, with 13 bases spanning the gap. The CDR3, as DNA: TGCGCCAGCACCCCGGAACAGGGGAACACTGAAGCTTTCTTT. This codes for CASTPEQGNTEAFF.

This clone was observed a handful of times. The chain combines TRBV5-4 with TRBJ2-7, with TRBD1 identical over 7 bases. J lost 0 bases, V lost 2 bases, and 5 bases had no gene match. The CDR3 runs to 15 residues. The germline V gene encodes CDR1 SGHNT and CDR2 YYREEE (reference sequence). CDR3 sequence reads: CASSFPGQTSYEQYF. CDR3 bases: TGTGCCAGCAGCTTTCCGGGACAGACCTCCTACGAGCAGTACTTC.